This T cell receptor (beta chain) derives from a study of Tregs in tolerant kidney transplant recipients. The repertoire was sequenced with immunoSEQ multiplex PCR; TCRdb's copy has only in-frame clones and lacks some. In all, the sample yields 30,000 or so clones. Trimming at V came to 6 bases and at J to 7 bases, leaving 9 bases not matched to a gene. The germline V gene encodes CDR1 SEHNR and CDR2 FQNEAQ (reference sequence). CDR3 length: 15 amino acids. On this clone itself: The read finishes 3 residues shy of the CDR3 end, and the germline J gene is used to complete it.

Sequences were derived from CD8+ T cells from blood, sampled before the transplant. The sequence derives from a human donor who received a combined kidney and bone marrow transplant. The chain joins TRBV7-9 to TRBJ2-2; 9 positions match TRBD2. The CDR3 reads CASSGAGGFGGELFF. Incomplete CDR3 DNA: TGTGCCAGCAGTGGAGCGGGAGGTTTTGGCGGGGAG.